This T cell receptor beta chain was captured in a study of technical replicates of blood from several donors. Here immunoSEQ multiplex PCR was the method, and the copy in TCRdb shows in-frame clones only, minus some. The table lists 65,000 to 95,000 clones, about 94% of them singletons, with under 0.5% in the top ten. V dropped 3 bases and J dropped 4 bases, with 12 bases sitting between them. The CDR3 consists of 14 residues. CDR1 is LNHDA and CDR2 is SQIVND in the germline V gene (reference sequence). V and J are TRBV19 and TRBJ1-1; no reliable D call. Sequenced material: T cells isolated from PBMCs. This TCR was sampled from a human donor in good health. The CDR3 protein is CASSMASEGTEAFF. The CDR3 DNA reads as TGTGCCAGTAGTATGGCGTCGGAGGGCACTGAAGCTTTCTTT.